Following are 20 T cell receptor beta chains from one sample sequenced in a study of spatial heterogeneity in lung cancer. Stated time point: sample taken at primary tumor resection. MiXCR was run by TCRdb on the 5' RACE reads, yielding one entry per CDR3 protein. This table holds approximately 40,000 distinct CDR3 sequences, roughly 13% found once. The input for sequencing was PBMCs, taken at surgery. These receptor sequences come from a male donor with early-stage non-small cell lung cancer.

This clonotype came up many times. The CDR3 does not close with the conserved phenylalanine or tryptophan, likely indicating a read error. It is unclear where the CDR3 begins or ends on the DNA, so no DNA is shown, and the CDR3 is as TCRdb lists it. This CDR3 reads CASSDRHVRL. This sequence joins TRBV2 and TRBJ2-5. The CDR3 has 10 residues if both end residues are counted. The germline gives CDR1 SNHLY, CDR2 FYNNEI.

This clonotype was seen many times. The rearrangement joins TRBV7-6 to TRBJ1-5; a weak D match, TRBD1 (5 bases). Germline V CDR1 and CDR2: SGHVS, FNYEAQ. There are 14 residues in the CDR3. Trimming shortened V by 4 bases and J by 2 bases, and 9 bases separated the two germline ends. CDR3 sequence reads: CASSSGFGNQPQHF. For the CDR3, the DNA is TGTGCCAGCAGCTCAGGGTTCGGCAATCAGCCCCAGCATTTT.

This clonotype was observed a few times. The chain recombines TRBV7-2 with TRBJ1-4; perhaps TRBD1 as D (6 bases). Germline V gene lookup returns CDR1 SGHTA and CDR2 FQGNSA. Trimming pared 1 base from V and 8 bases from J, leaving 11 bases between. The CDR3 totals 14 residues. For the CDR3, the DNA is TGTGCCAGCAGCTTAGAGGGGGGCTGGGAAAAACTGTTTTTT. Protein: CASSLEGGWEKLFF.

J is TRBJ1-6 and V is TRBV5-1; possibly TRBD1 for D (5 bases). Per the germline V gene, CDR1 is SGHRS and CDR2 is YFSETQ. Trimming stripped 0 bases from V and 7 bases from J, with 8 bases between. The length of the CDR3 is 14 residues. DNA of the CDR3: TGCGCCAGCAGCTTGGTGGGACTAAATTCACCCCTCCACTTT. This translates into CASSLVGLNSPLHF.

At least ten counts were recorded for this clonotype. This rearrangement joins TRBV12-3 or TRBV12-4 to TRBJ2-5; no definite D call. V lost 1 base and J 5 bases, leaving 11 bases between the germline ends. The CDR3 contains 14 residues. CDR3 bases: TGTGCCAGCAGTTTAGTCACGTCCGGGGAGACCCAGTACTTC. Translation: CASSLVTSGETQYF.

This clonotype was seen repeatedly, ten times or more. V is TRBV2 and J is TRBJ2-3; 7 bases fit TRBD2. V lost 6 bases, J lost 6 bases, and 9 bases stayed unmatched. The CDR3 spans 14 residues. Germline V CDR1 and CDR2: SNHLY, FYNNEI. The CDR3 sequence is CASSERDYRDTQYF. The CDR3 bases are TGTGCCAGCAGCGAAAGGGACTACAGGGATACGCAGTATTTT.

V is TRBV6-5 and J is TRBJ2-3; TRBD2 aligns across 7 bases. After removal of 8 bases from V and 8 bases from J, the junction contained 7 bases not matched to a gene. Germline V gene sequence: CDR1 MNHEY, CDR2 SVGAGI. The CDR3 covers 12 residues. In DNA, the CDR3 is TGTGCCAGCTGGTATGGGGGGGGTACGCAGTATTTT. It specifies CASWYGGGTQYF.

Concerning this clonotype: Since the CDR3 does not end with the conserved phenylalanine or tryptophan, this likely comes from a read error. The chain recombines TRBV2 with TRBJ2-7; 7 positions agree with TRBD2. The CDR3 is made up of 16 amino acids. Germline V gene lookup returns CDR1 SNHLY and CDR2 FYNNEI. The ends lost 3 bases at V and 4 bases at J; junction bases unmatched: 12. The CDR3 spells CASSEPPGGVTYEQYL. The CDR3 nucleotides read TGTGCCAGCAGTGAGCCCCCGGGAGGAGTAACGTACGAGCAGTACCTC.

This clonotype was detected only a few times. The gene calls are TRBV3-1 and TRBJ2-7; possibly TRBD2 for D (7 bases). CDR1 and CDR2 from the germline V gene are LGHDT and YNNKEL (reference sequence). The CDR3 totals 16 residues. With 5 bases removed from V and 6 bases from J, the gap between germline ends came to 23 bases. The CDR3 DNA is TGTGCCAGCAGCGAACAAATCGGGGGGCCTCTTGTCGAGCAGTACTTC. Residues: CASSEQIGGPLVEQYF.

This chain uses TRBV5-1 with TRBJ2-3; D might be TRBD1 or TRBD2, each matching 5 bases. Germline CDR1 and CDR2: SGHRS and YFSETQ. The CDR3 covers 16 residues. The germline V and J ends were trimmed by 0 bases and 0 bases, with 11 bases remaining between them. The CDR3 DNA sequence: TGCGCCAGCAGCTTGGAGGGGAGTCCAAGCACAGATACGCAGTATTTT. Translated: CASSLEGSPSTDTQYF.

This clonotype was recorded many times. This sequence joins TRBV5-1 and TRBJ1-1; D gene uncertain. The length of the CDR3 is 14 residues. The V gene lost 3 bases and the J gene lost 0 bases, with 9 bases spanning the gap. Germline V gene sequence: CDR1 SGHRS, CDR2 YFSETQ. The CDR3: CASSYRTVNTEAFF. CDR3 sequence (DNA): TGCGCCAGCAGCTACCGGACTGTGAACACTGAAGCTTTCTTT.

For the CDR3, the DNA is TGTGCCAGCAGTTTGGGACAGGGGAGCACTGAAGCTTTCTTT. It codes for CASSLGQGSTEAFF. The chain uses TRBV2 and TRBJ1-1; 10 nucleotides match TRBD1. V lost 5 bases to trimming and J lost 4 bases; unmatched junction nucleotides: 4. From germline, CDR1 is SNHLY and CDR2 FYNNEI. The CDR3 is made up of 14 amino acids. Full variable domain (outside the CDR3, taken from reference TRBV2 and TRBJ1-1): EPEVTQTPSHQVTQMGQEVILRCVPISNHLYFYWYRQILGQKVEFLVSFYNNEISEKSEIFDDQFSVERPDGSNFTLKIRSTKLEDSAMYFCASSLGQGSTEAFFGQGTRLTVV.

This rearrangement joins TRBV11-2 to TRBJ1-1; 7 bases match TRBD1. The J segment lost 1 base and the V segment lost 8 bases, leaving 4 bases of the junction unmatched. This CDR3 contains 13 residues. CDR1 SGHAT and CDR2 FQNNGV come from the germline V gene. CDR3 loop: CASGGQTNTEAFF. The CDR3 bases are TGTGCCAGCGGGGGACAGACGAACACTGAAGCTTTCTTT.

The rearrangement joins TRBV7-2 to TRBJ1-1, with D perhaps TRBD1 (5 bases). Deletions cut 1 base from V and 0 bases from J, with 12 bases between. This CDR3 has 16 amino acids. Germline V gene sequence: CDR1 SGHTA, CDR2 FQGNSA. The CDR3 reads CASSLGGARVNTEAFF. Written as DNA, the CDR3 is TGTGCCAGCAGCTTAGGCGGGGCGCGGGTGAACACTGAAGCTTTCTTT.

The chain couples TRBV9 to TRBJ2-7; a possible D gene is TRBD2 (7 bases). CDR1 and CDR2 from the germline V gene are SGDLS and YYNGEE. V lost 3 bases and J lost 0, with 13 bases in between. The CDR3 has 15 amino acids. The CDR3: CASSAGGGISYEQYF. The CDR3 DNA is TGTGCCAGCAGCGCTGGGGGGGGCATCTCCTACGAGCAGTACTTC.

This clonotype was detected a few times. This chain connects TRBV29-1 to TRBJ1-4; D remains ambiguous. This CDR3 has 12 residues. Germline V gives CDR1 SQVTM, CDR2 ANQGSEA. The V and J ends lost 7 bases and 4 bases respectively, with 10 bases between them. The CDR3 reads CSAVKGNEKLFF. The CDR3 region has the DNA TGCAGCGCCGTGAAGGGTAATGAAAAACTGTTTTTT.

This clonotype was counted a few times. V and J are TRBV5-6 and TRBJ2-1; D not certain. This CDR3 is 14 amino acids long. V was clipped by 2 bases and J by 2 bases, with 8 bases between them. Germline V gene data show CDR1 as SGHDT and CDR2 as YYEEEE. CDR3 region: CASSFGAAYNEQFF. CDR3 DNA sequence: TGTGCCAGCAGCTTTGGTGCAGCCTACAATGAGCAGTTCTTC.

The CDR3 region has the DNA TGTGCCAGCAGCTTAGGGACAGGGGTGAGCACTGAAGCTTTCTTT. Amino acids: CASSLGTGVSTEAFF. The V and J genes are TRBV11-2 and TRBJ1-1; 9 nucleotides match TRBD1. CDR3 size: 15 residues. V was pared by 1 base and J by 4 bases, with 4 bases of the junction left unmatched. Looked up from germline, CDR1 is SGHAT and CDR2 is FQNNGV.

The V call is TRBV20-1, the J call TRBJ2-7, with D perhaps TRBD1 (5 bases). The CDR3 spans 15 residues. V was shortened by 0 bases and J by 2 bases, with 14 bases between the two germline ends. Germline V CDR1 and CDR2: DFQATT, SNEGSKA (reference sequence). The CDR3 loop is CSARETGNLTYEQYF. The CDR3 DNA reads TGCAGTGCTAGAGAAACAGGAAATTTAACCTACGAGCAGTACTTC.

The CDR3 DNA follows: TGTGCCAGCTCCGAGCCGGGACTAGCGGGAGTGTACAATGAGCAGTTCTTC. Its protein is CASSEPGLAGVYNEQFF. The chain carries TRBV28 and TRBJ2-1, with 14 bases lining up with TRBD2. With V trimmed by 8 bases and J by 4 bases, 10 bases remained unmatched. CDR3 size: 17 residues. Germline CDR1 reads MDHEN; CDR2 reads SYDVKM.